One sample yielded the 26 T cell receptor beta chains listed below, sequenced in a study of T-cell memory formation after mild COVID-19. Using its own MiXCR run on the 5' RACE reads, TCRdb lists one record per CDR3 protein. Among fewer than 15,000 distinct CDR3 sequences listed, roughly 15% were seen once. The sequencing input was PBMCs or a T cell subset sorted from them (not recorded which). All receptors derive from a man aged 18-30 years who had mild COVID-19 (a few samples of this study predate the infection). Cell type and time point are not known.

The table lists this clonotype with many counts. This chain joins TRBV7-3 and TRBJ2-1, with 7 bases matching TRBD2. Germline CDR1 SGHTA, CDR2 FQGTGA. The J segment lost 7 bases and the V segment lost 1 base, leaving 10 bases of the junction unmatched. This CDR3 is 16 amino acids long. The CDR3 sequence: CASSLMGRAAGNEQFF. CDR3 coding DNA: TGTGCCAGCAGCTTAATGGGGAGGGCCGCGGGGAATGAGCAGTTCTTC.

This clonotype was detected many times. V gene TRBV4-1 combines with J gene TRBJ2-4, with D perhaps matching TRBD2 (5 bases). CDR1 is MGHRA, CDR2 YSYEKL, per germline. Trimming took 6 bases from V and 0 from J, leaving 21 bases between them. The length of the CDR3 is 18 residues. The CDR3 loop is CASRKLTTPIVAKNIQYF. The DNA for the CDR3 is TGCGCCAGCAGGAAACTGACTACCCCTATCGTAGCCAAAAACATTCAGTACTTC.

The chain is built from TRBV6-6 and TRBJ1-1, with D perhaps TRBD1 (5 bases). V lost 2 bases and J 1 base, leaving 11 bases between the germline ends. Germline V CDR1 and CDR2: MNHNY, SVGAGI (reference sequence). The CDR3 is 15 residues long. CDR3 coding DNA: TGTGCCAGCAGTTACACCCTAGACAGGAACACTGAAGCTTTCTTT. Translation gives CASSYTLDRNTEAFF.

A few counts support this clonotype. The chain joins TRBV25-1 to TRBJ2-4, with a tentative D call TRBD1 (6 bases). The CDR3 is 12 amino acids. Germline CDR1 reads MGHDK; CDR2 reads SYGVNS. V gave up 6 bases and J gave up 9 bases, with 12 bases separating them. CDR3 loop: CASRATGSIQYF. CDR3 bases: TGTGCCAGCAGGGCAACAGGGAGCATTCAGTACTTC.

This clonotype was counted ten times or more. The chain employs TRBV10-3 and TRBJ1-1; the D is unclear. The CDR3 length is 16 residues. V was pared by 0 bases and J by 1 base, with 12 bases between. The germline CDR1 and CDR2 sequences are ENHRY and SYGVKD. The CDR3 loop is CAISESKSSRNTEAFF. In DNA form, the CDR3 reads TGTGCCATCAGTGAGTCGAAATCGAGTAGGAACACTGAAGCTTTCTTT.

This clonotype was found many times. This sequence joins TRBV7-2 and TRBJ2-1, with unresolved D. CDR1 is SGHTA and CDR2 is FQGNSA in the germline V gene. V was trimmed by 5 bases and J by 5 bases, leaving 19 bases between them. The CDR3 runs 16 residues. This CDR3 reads CASSHLLHQLHNEQFF. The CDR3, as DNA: TGTGCCAGCAGCCATCTGTTGCATCAACTCCACAATGAGCAGTTCTTC. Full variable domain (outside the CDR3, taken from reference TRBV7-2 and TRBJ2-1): GAGVSQSPSNKVTEKGKDVELRCDPISGHTALYWYRQSLGQGLEFLIYFQGNSAPDKSGLPSDRFSAERTGGSVSTLTIQRTQQEDSAVYLCASSHLLHQLHNEQFFGPGTRLTVL.

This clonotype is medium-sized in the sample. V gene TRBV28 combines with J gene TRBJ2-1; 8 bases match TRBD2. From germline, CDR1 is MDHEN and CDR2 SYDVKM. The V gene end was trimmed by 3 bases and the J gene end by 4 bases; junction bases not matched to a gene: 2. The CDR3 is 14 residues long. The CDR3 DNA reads TGTGCCAGCAGTTTCGGGGGGGTGTACAATGAGCAGTTCTTC. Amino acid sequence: CASSFGGVYNEQFF. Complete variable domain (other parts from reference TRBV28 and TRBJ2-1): DVKVTQSSRYLVKRTGEKVFLECVQDMDHENMFWYRQDPGLGLRLIYFSYDVKMKEKGDIPEGYSVSREKKERFSLILESASTNQTSMYLCASSFGGVYNEQFFGPGTRLTVL.

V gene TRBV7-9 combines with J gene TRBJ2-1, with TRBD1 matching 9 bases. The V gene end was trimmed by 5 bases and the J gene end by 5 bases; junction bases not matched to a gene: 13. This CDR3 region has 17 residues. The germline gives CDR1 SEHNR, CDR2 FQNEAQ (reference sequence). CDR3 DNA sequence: TGTGCCAGCAGCCAACCCGACAGGGGGAGTTGGCACAATGAGCAGTTCTTC. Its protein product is CASSQPDRGSWHNEQFF.

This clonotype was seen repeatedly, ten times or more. In DNA, the CDR3 is TGTGCCAGCAGTTACGACAGCTACGAGCAGTACTTC. This sequence encodes CASSYDSYEQYF. The chain recombines TRBV6-2 or TRBV6-3 with TRBJ2-7, with D tentatively TRBD1 (5 bases). This CDR3 comprises 12 residues. V lost 2 bases, J lost 3 bases, and 5 bases lay in between. CDR1 is MNHEY and CDR2 is SVGEGT in the germline V gene.

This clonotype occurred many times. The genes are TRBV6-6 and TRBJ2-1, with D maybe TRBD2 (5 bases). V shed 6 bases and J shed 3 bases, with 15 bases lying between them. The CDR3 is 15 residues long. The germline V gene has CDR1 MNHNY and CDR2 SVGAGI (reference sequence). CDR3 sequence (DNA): TGTGCCAGCAGCCCGGGGATGGGAGTCTACAATGAGCAGTTCTTC. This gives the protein CASSPGMGVYNEQFF.

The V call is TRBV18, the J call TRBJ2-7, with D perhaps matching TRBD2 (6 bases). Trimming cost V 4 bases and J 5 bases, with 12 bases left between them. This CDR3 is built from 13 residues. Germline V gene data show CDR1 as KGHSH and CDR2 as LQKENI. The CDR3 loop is CASSRGVGNEQYV. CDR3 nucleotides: TGTGCCAGCTCACGCGGGGTTGGGAACGAGCAGTACGTC.

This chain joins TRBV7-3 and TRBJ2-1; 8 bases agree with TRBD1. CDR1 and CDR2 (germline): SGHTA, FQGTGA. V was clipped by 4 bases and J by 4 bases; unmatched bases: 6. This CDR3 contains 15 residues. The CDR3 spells CASSYGTGAYNEQFF. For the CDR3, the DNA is TGTGCCAGCAGCTACGGGACAGGAGCTTACAATGAGCAGTTCTTC.

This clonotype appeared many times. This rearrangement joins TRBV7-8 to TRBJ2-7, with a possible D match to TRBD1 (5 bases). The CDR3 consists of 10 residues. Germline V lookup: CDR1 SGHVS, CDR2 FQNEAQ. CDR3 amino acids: CGAGNYEQYV. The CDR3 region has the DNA TGTGGGGCAGGGAACTACGAGCAGTACGTC.

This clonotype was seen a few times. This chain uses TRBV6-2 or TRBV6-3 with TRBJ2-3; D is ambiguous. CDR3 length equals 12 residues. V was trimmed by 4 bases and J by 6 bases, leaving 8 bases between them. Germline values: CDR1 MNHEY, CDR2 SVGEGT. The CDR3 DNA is TGTGCCAGCAGTTTCCCGGTTGATACGCAGTATTTT. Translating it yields CASSFPVDTQYF.

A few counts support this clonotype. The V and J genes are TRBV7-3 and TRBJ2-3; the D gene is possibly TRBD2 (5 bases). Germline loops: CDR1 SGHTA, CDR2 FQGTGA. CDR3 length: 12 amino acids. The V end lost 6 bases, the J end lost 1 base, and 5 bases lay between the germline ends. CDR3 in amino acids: CASSSGTDTQYF. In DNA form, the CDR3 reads TGTGCCAGCAGTAGCGGCACAGATACGCAGTATTTT.

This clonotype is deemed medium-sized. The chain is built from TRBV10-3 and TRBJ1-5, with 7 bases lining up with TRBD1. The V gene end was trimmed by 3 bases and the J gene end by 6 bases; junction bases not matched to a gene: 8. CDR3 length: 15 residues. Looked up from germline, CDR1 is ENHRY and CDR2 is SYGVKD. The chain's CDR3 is CAISDFDRVGQPQHF. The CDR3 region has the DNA TGTGCCATCAGTGATTTTGACAGGGTGGGTCAGCCCCAGCATTTT.

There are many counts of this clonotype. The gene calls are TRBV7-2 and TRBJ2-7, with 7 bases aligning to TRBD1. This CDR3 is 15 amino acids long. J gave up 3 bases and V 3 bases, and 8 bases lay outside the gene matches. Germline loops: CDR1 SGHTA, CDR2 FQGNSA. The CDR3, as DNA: TGTGCCAGCAGCTTGGGATGGACAGGAAACTACGAGCAGTACGTC. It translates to CASSLGWTGNYEQYV.

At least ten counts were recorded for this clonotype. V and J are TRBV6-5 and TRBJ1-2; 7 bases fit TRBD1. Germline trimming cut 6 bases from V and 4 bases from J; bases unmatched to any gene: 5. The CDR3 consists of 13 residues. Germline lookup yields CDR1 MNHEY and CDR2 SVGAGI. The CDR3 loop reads CASRTGQPYGYTF. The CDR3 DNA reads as TGTGCCAGCAGGACGGGACAGCCCTATGGCTACACCTTC.

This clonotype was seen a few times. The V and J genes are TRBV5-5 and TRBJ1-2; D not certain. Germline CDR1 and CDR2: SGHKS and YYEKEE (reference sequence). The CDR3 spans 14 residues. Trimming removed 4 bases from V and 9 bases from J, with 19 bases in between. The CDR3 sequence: CASSPSLTSVSYTF. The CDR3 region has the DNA TGTGCCAGCAGCCCCAGTTTAACCTCCGTGAGCTACACCTTC. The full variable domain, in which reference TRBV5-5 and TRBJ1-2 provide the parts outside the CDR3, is DAGVTQSPTHLIKTRGQQVTLRCSPISGHKSVSWYQQVLGQGPQFIFQYYEKEERGRGNFPDRFSARQFPNYSSELNVNALLLGDSALYLCASSPSLTSVSYTFGSGTRLTVV.

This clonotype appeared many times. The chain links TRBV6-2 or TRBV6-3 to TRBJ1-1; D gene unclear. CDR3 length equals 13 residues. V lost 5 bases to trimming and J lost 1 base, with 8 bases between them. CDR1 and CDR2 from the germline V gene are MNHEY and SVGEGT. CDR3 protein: CASSPRWNTEAFF. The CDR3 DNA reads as TGTGCCAGCAGTCCCCGGTGGAACACTGAAGCTTTCTTT.

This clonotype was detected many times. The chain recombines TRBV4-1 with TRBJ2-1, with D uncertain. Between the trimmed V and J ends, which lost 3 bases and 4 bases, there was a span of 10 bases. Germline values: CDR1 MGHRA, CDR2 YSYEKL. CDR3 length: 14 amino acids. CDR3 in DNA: TGCGCCAGCAGCCAGAGTAGAATTTACAATGAGCAGTTCTTC. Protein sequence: CASSQSRIYNEQFF.

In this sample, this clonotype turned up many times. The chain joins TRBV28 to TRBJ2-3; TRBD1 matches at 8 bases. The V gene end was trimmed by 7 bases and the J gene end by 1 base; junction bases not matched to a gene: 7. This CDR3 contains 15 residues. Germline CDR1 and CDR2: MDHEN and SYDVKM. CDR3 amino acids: CASTATGVGTDTQYF. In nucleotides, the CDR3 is TGTGCCAGCACCGCGACAGGGGTCGGCACAGATACGCAGTATTTT.

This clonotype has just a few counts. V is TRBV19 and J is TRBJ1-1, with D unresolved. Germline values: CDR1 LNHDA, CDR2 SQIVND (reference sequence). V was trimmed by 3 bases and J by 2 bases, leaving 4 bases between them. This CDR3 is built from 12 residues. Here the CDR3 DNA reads TGTGCCAGTAGTATGATCAACACTGAAGCTTTCTTT. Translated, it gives CASSMINTEAFF.

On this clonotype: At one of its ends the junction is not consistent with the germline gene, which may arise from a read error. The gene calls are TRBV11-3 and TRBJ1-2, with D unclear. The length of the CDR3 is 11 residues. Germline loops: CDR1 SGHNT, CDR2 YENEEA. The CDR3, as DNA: TGTGCCAGCAGTTATACTTGGGAAGTCTACTTC. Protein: CASSYTWEVYF. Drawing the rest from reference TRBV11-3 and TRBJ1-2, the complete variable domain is EAGVVQSPRYKIIEKKQPVAFWCNPISGHNTLYWYLQNLGQGPELLIRYENEEAVDDSQLPKDRFSAERLKGVDSTLKIQPAELGDSAVYLCASSYTWEVYFGSGTRLTVV.

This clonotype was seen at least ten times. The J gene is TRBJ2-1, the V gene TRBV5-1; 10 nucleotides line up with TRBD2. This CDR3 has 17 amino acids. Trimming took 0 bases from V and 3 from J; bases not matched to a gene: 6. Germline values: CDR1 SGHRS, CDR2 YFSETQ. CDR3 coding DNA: TGCGCCAGCAGCTTGGAGGAGTGGACTAGCGGCTACAATGAGCAGTTCTTC. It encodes CASSLEEWTSGYNEQFF.

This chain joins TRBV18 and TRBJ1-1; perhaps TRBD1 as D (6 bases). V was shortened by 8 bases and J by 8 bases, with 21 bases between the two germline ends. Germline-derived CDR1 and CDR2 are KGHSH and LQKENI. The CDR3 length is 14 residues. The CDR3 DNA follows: TGTGCCAGCGCCGGCTCAATGGGGGCAACGGAAGCTTTCTTT. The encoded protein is CASAGSMGATEAFF. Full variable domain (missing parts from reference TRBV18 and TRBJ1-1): NAGVMQNPRHLVRRRGQEARLRCSPMKGHSHVYWYRQLPEEGLKFMVYLQKENIIDESGMPKERFSAEFPKEGPSILRIQQVVRGDSAAYFCASAGSMGATEAFFGQGTRLTVV.